This record covers a single T cell receptor beta chain. Antigen unknown. The data originate from a study of vaccination effects on CD4 cells after COVID-19. As for the study in general: Two-dose vaccination with either BNT162b2 or mRNA-1273 was given to the participants.

Before sequencing took place, the ViraFEST assay used viral peptide pools to expand antigen-specific CD4+ T cells. Investigators separated out CD4+ T cells once approximately 10 days of culture had passed. Vaccinated recipients, who were negative for nucleocapsid antibodies, had no history of SARS-CoV-2 infection. The CDR3 contains 13 residues. V lost 5 bases to trimming and J lost 8 bases, with 16 bases between them. CDR1 and CDR2 from the germline V gene are SGHNT and YYREEE (reference sequence). Using immunoSEQ multiplex PCR, the repertoire was profiled, and TCRdb retains in-frame clones only, with some absent. The data show 20,000 to 25,000 clones, 65% to 85% seen once.

The specimen comprised CD4+ T cells from PBMCs cultured with HCoV-NL63 spike peptides, sampled before COVID-19 vaccination. The chain is built from TRBV5-4 and TRBJ1-2, with D uncertain. The receptor's source is a human donor who received a COVID-19 vaccine. CDR3 DNA sequence: TGTGCCAGCAGTTCGCAAGGAGACGGCGGCTACACCTTC. This codes for CASSSQGDGGYTF.